A selection of T cell receptor beta chains follows, all from one sample in a study of T-cell reconstitution after alpha-beta-depleted transplantation in children. In TCRdb, the PCR reads were re-called with MiXCR into one record per CDR3 protein. The sample shows some 200,000 distinct CDR3 sequences, approximately 8.4% of them seen only once. The sequenced sample was PBMCs, mostly from graft donor cells, obtained 360 days after TCRalphabeta/CD19-depleted stem cell transplant. These TCRs come from a male patient aged 2 to 10 who had a stem cell transplant for acute myeloid leukemia, so the T cells may come from the graft donor. Both conserved end residues are part of each CDR3. The D gene is left open where the match is weak. Expanded clones are given a class, and other clones once, few, many or no size at all.

many - TRBJ2-3 TRBV20-1 TGCAGTGCTAGTTCGGGCAGGGATTTCACAGATACGCAGTATTTT CSASSGRDFTDTQYF
many TRBD2 TRBJ2-2 TRBV12-3/TRBV12-4 TGTGCCAGCAGTTTAGCTGGGCTAGCGGGCCACGGGGAGCTGTTTTTT CASSLAGLAGHGELFF
many - TRBJ1-1 TRBV24-1 TGTGCCACCACTCTTCTTGTAAACGACACTGAAGCTTTCTTT CATTLLVNDTEAFF
- - TRBJ2-5 TRBV7-2 TGTGCCAGCAGCTTCGGGGGAACCCTTCAAGAGACCCAGTACTTC CASSFGGTLQETQYF
- - TRBJ2-5 TRBV20-1 TGCAGTGCTAGAGATTTAGGTTACCCCCTCGGGAAGACCCAGTACTTC CSARDLGYPLGKTQYF
many TRBD2 TRBJ2-1 TRBV10-3 TGTGCCATAGCGGGGGACTCCTACAATGAGCAGTTCTTC CAIAGDSYNEQFF
- TRBD1 TRBJ1-2 TRBV20-1 TGCAGTGCTAGACTCCGGGACAGTGTACATGGCTACACCTTC CSARLRDSVHGYTF
many - TRBJ2-1 TRBV10-3 TGTGCCATCAGTGAGGGACAGCAAAGATCCTACAATGAGCAGTTCTTC CAISEGQQRSYNEQFF
- - TRBJ2-2 TRBV4-3 TGCGCCAGCAGCGGGGACAACCCGAACACCGGGGAGCTGTTTTTT CASSGDNPNTGELFF
- TRBD2 TRBJ2-2 TRBV12-3/TRBV12-4 TGTGCCAGCAGTCCCGGGACCGTGGGAGGGGCGACCGGGGAGCTGTTTTTT CASSPGTVGGATGELFF
many TRBD2 TRBJ2-3 TRBV7-2 TGTGCCAGCAGCTTAGTTAGCGGACTAGCGGGAGGGGGCAAGTATTTT CASSLVSGLAGGGKYF
- - TRBJ2-3 TRBV5-1 TGCGCCAGCAGCTTGGAGGTGGGGCGGGATCCCACAGATACGCAGTATTTT CASSLEVGRDPTDTQYF
- - TRBJ2-7 TRBV4-1 TGCGCCAGCAGTGCGAGGGATCCGAGCTCCTACGAGCAGTACTTC CASSARDPSSYEQYF
few - TRBJ2-7 TRBV10-3 TGTGCCATAAGCAGTGGTACAGGGTACGAGCAGTACTTC CAISSGTGYEQYF
many TRBD1 TRBJ2-7 TRBV7-2 TGTGCCAGCAGACCGGACAGGGCCGGCGAGCAGTACTTC CASRPDRAGEQYF
many - TRBJ2-1 TRBV7-3 TGTGCCAGCAGCTTTTTAGTCAGCTCCTACAATGAGCAGTTCTTC CASSFLVSSYNEQFF
- TRBD1 TRBJ2-3 TRBV20-1 TGCAGTGCTAGAGGGGACAGGGGGACTCCCTATACGCAGTATTTT CSARGDRGTPYTQYF
few TRBD1 TRBJ2-6 TRBV20-1 TGCAGTGCTAGAGGGGGACAGGGTTTTGGGGCCAACGTCCTGACTTTC CSARGGQGFGANVLTF
- TRBD1 TRBJ1-2 TRBV7-2 TGTGCCAGCAGCCGAATGGGGACAGGGTTGGCCTATGGCTACACCTTC CASSRMGTGLAYGYTF
- TRBD2 TRBJ2-1 TRBV6-2/TRBV6-3 TGTGCCAGCAGTTACTCCGGCGGGAGGCTCTACAATGAGCAGTTCTTC CASSYSGGRLYNEQFF
- - TRBJ1-5 TRBV24-1 TGTGCCACCAGTGACGGCGCACACAATCAGCCCCAGCATTTT CATSDGAHNQPQHF
few - TRBJ2-2 TRBV15 TGTGCCACCAGCAGAGTAGGGTCTCGGAACACCGGGGAGCTGTTTTTT CATSRVGSRNTGELFF
many TRBD1 TRBJ2-3 TRBV29-1 TGCAGCGTCCAGGACAGGGGTCCAACAGATACGCAGTATTTT CSVQDRGPTDTQYF
many TRBD1 TRBJ2-3 TRBV7-2 TGTGCCAGCAGCTTAGAAGACAGGGCCACAGATACGCAGTATTTT CASSLEDRATDTQYF
few - TRBJ2-1 TRBV7-9 TGTGCCAGCAGCTCCAACCGTCCCGAGCAGTTCTTC CASSSNRPEQFF
- TRBD1 TRBJ2-7 TRBV3-1 TGTGCCTGCACCACCCGACAGGGGGTTTACTACGAGCAGTACTTC CACTTRQGVYYEQYF
few - TRBJ1-5 TRBV5-5 TGTGCCAGCAGCTGGACAACCGGGGGGCCCCAGCATTTT CASSWTTGGPQHF
- TRBD1 TRBJ1-6 TRBV15 TGTGCCACCAGCGGGATACAGGGGGTCGGGTCACCCCTCCACTTT CATSGIQGVGSPLHF
many TRBD1 TRBJ2-1 TRBV2 TGTGCCAGCAGTGACTACAGGGGTTCCTACAATGAGCAGTTCTTC CASSDYRGSYNEQFF
- - TRBJ2-1 TRBV12-3/TRBV12-4 TGTGCCAGCAGTCTAGGGACGGTGGGTGAGCAGTTCTTC CASSLGTVGEQFF
- TRBD1 TRBJ2-2 TRBV5-1 TGCGCCAGCAGCTTGGCAACAGGGACAGCCGGGGAGCTGTTTTTT CASSLATGTAGELFF
- - TRBJ1-1 TRBV30 TGTGCCTGGCGAGTAGGCGGTTACACTGAAGCTTTCTTT CAWRVGGYTEAFF
- - TRBJ2-1 TRBV5-1 TGCGCCAGCAGCTTGCTCCGCGGGGAGCTGTACAATGAGCAGTTCTTC CASSLLRGELYNEQFF
many TRBD2 TRBJ2-1 TRBV9 TGTGCCAGCAGCTCCCGGACTAGCGGGATTGAGCAGTTCTTC CASSSRTSGIEQFF
many TRBD1 TRBJ2-7 TRBV9 TGTGCCAGCAGCGCGGGACAGATCCACGAGCAGTACTTC CASSAGQIHEQYF
- TRBD2 TRBJ2-1 TRBV12-3/TRBV12-4 TGTGCCAGCAGTTTGGGACTAGCTGGCCACAATGAGCAGTTCTTC CASSLGLAGHNEQFF
many - TRBJ2-2 TRBV20-1 TGCAGTGCTTATAGCGGGAACACCGGGGAGCTGTTTTTT CSAYSGNTGELFF
many - TRBJ2-1 TRBV20-1 TGCAGTGCTAGGGACAGCGCCTACAATGAGCAGTTCTTC CSARDSAYNEQFF
few - TRBJ2-5 TRBV25-1 TGTGCCAGCAGTGATTCAGGTCGGAAAGAGACCCAGTACTTC CASSDSGRKETQYF
many TRBD1 TRBJ1-4 TRBV5-1 TGCGCCAGCAGCCCCGACAGGGGAGGTGAAAAACTGTTTTTT CASSPDRGGEKLFF
many - TRBJ2-3 TRBV10-3 TGTGCCACTTTAAGGGCTGGAGATACGCAGTATTTT CATLRAGDTQYF